Following are 17 T cell receptor beta chains from one sample sequenced in a study of T cells after yellow fever vaccination. TCRdb re-called the 5' RACE reads through MiXCR, storing one row per CDR3 protein. The data hold hundreds of thousands of distinct CDR3 sequences, with around 13% observed a single time. The source was CD4+ T cells sorted from PBMCs, collected 15 days after the yellow fever booster vaccination. All receptors come from a man between 18 and 29 years old who received the YFV17D yellow fever vaccine.

The sample holds many counts of this clonotype. The chain joins TRBV5-5 to TRBJ2-1; D may match TRBD1 or TRBD2 (5 bases each). The CDR3 sequence is 12 residues long. CDR1 and CDR2 (germline): SGHKS, YYEKEE (reference sequence). Trimming removed 0 bases at V and 14 bases at J, with 12 bases between. The CDR3 region has the DNA TGTGCCAGCAGCTTGGTTGGACAAGCGGAGTTCTTC. Translating gives CASSLVGQAEFF.

The chain combines TRBV18 with TRBJ1-1; no definite D call. V lost 1 base and J 7 bases, leaving 4 bases between the germline ends. The CDR3 contains 11 residues. Germline V gene sequence: CDR1 KGHSH, CDR2 LQKENI. The CDR3 protein is CASSPQGEAFF. The DNA for the CDR3 is TGTGCCAGCTCACCACAGGGTGAAGCTTTCTTT.

This clonotype occurred many times. The chain combines TRBV4-1 with TRBJ1-2, with TRBD1 identical over 8 bases. Germline V gene data show CDR1 as MGHRA and CDR2 as YSYEKL. The CDR3 spans 14 residues. Losses at the gene ends were 4 bases for V and 1 base for J; bases not matched to a gene: 2. For the CDR3, the DNA is TGCGCCAGCAGCCGCGACAGGGGTAACTATGGCTACACCTTC. This gives the protein CASSRDRGNYGYTF.

V gene TRBV5-1 combines with J gene TRBJ2-2; D is perhaps TRBD1 (6 bases). Per the germline V gene, CDR1 is SGHRS and CDR2 is YFSETQ. The CDR3 runs to 24 residues. Trimming took 9 bases from V and 7 from J, leaving 49 bases between them. CDR3 loop: CAIVFISASGRASRGFHLGGELFF. CDR3 DNA sequence: TGCGCCATCGTTTTCATCTCGGCGTCCGGGCGCGCCAGCAGGGGTTTTCATCTCGGCGGGGAGCTGTTTTTT.

This clonotype has a count of ten or more. The CDR3 nucleotides read TGTGCCAGCAGCTCTTCCGGTGCCGGGGAGCTGTTTTTT. Translation: CASSSSGAGELFF. The chain joins TRBV7-2 to TRBJ2-2, with no clear D. The CDR3 sequence is 13 residues long. CDR1 and CDR2 from the germline V gene are SGHTA and FQGNSA. V lost 4 bases, J lost 6 bases, and 9 bases lay in between.

This clonotype was counted only a few times. The CDR3 DNA reads as TGTGCCAGCAGCGTAGGTAGGGGCACCCTCCACTTT. Translation: CASSVGRGTLHF. The genes are TRBV9 and TRBJ1-6, with TRBD1 as a possible D gene (5 bases). CDR1 and CDR2 (germline): SGDLS, YYNGEE. Trimming took 0 bases from V and 14 from J, leaving 9 bases between them. This CDR3 is built from 12 residues.

This clonotype was observed at least ten times. The rearrangement joins TRBV7-3 to TRBJ2-1; 8 bases agree with TRBD2. Germline V gene data show CDR1 as SGHTA and CDR2 as FQGTGA. This CDR3 comprises 15 residues. The junction had 5 bases not matched to a gene; V was cut back by 5 bases and J by 2 bases. CDR3 sequence reads: CASSDYGGAYNEQFF. The CDR3, as DNA: TGTGCCAGCAGCGACTACGGGGGGGCCTACAATGAGCAGTTCTTC.

This clonotype showed up just a few times. CDR3 region: CASSKGLGELFF. As DNA, the CDR3 is TGTGCCAGCAGTAAGGGCCTCGGGGAGCTGTTTTTT. The chain employs TRBV28 and TRBJ2-2; no definite D call. Trimming left V 5 bases short and J 7 bases short, with 8 bases between. The CDR3 extends over 12 amino acids. Looked up from germline, CDR1 is MDHEN and CDR2 is SYDVKM.

In this sample, this clonotype turned up a few times. The chain has TRBV7-9 and TRBJ2-6; 9 bases are a match to TRBD1. V gave up 5 bases and J gave up 4 bases; unmatched junction bases: 9. CDR3 length: 17 amino acids. Germline V CDR1 and CDR2: SEHNR, FQNEAQ (reference sequence). The CDR3 loop reads CASSTRDRDNGANVLTF. The CDR3 bases are TGTGCCAGCAGCACCCGGGACAGGGATAACGGGGCCAACGTCCTGACTTTC.

This clonotype came up a few times. The DNA for the CDR3 is TGCAGTGCTACCTTGAGAGGGAACTATGGCTACACCTTC. This codes for CSATLRGNYGYTF. The rearrangement uses TRBV20-1 and TRBJ1-2; D unclear. Per germline, CDR1 DFQATT and CDR2 SNEGSKA (reference sequence). This CDR3 contains 13 residues. V dropped 4 bases and J dropped 2 bases, with 11 bases sitting between them.

This clonotype was seen more than once but under ten times. The CDR3 spells CASSTRVATDTQYF. In DNA, the CDR3 is TGTGCCAGCAGCACCAGGGTGGCGACAGATACGCAGTATTTT. V usage is TRBV7-2 and J usage is TRBJ2-3; D possibly corresponds to TRBD1 (5 bases). Trimming cost V 5 bases and J 3 bases, with 12 bases left between them. CDR1 and CDR2 from the germline V gene are SGHTA and FQGNSA. CDR3 length: 14 amino acids.

At least ten counts were recorded for this clonotype. The chain recombines TRBV18 with TRBJ2-3; the match to TRBD2 covers 10 bases. The V and J ends lost 3 bases and 3 bases, in that order; junction bases with no gene match: 3. Germline CDR1 is KGHSH and CDR2 is LQKENI. CDR3 length: 15 amino acids. The CDR3 sequence: CASSPPGLATDTQYF. CDR3 bases: TGTGCCAGCTCACCCCCGGGACTAGCGACAGATACGCAGTATTTT. Looking up the rest from reference TRBV18 and TRBJ2-3 gives the full variable domain: NAGVMQNPRHLVRRRGQEARLRCSPMKGHSHVYWYRQLPEEGLKFMVYLQKENIIDESGMPKERFSAEFPKEGPSILRIQQVVRGDSAAYFCASSPPGLATDTQYFGPGTRLTVL.

The V call is TRBV19, the J call TRBJ2-3; 9 bases match TRBD2. CDR1 is LNHDA and CDR2 is SQIVND in the germline V gene (reference sequence). The CDR3 is 14 amino acids. Unmatched junction bases numbered 4, after V lost 7 bases and J lost 2 bases. The CDR3 region has the DNA TGTGCCAGTATGAGCGGGGGGATCACAGATACGCAGTATTTT. As protein: CASMSGGITDTQYF. Full variable domain (missing parts from reference TRBV19 and TRBJ2-3): DGGITQSPKYLFRKEGQNVTLSCEQNLNHDAMYWYRQDPGQGLRLIYYSQIVNDFQKGDIAEGYSVSREKKESFPLTVTSAQKNPTAFYLCASMSGGITDTQYFGPGTRLTVL.

This clonotype was seen many times. The chain employs TRBV20-1 and TRBJ2-7; 7 nucleotides line up with TRBD1. The CDR3 covers 14 residues. Germline trimming cut 5 bases from V and 0 bases from J; bases unmatched to any gene: 7. Germline V gene sequence: CDR1 DFQATT, CDR2 SNEGSKA (reference sequence). The CDR3 region has the DNA TGCAGTGCTGGACCGGGACAGAGCTCCTACGAGCAGTACTTC. This translates into CSAGPGQSSYEQYF.

This clonotype was seen many times. The J gene is TRBJ2-2, the V gene TRBV9; D is unresolved. Trimming removed 5 bases at V and 0 bases at J, with 17 bases between. This CDR3 is 17 amino acids long. The germline CDR1 and CDR2 sequences are SGDLS and YYNGEE. The CDR3 sequence is CASSPQPQAANTGELFF. CDR3 DNA sequence: TGTGCCAGCAGTCCCCAGCCCCAGGCAGCGAACACCGGGGAGCTGTTTTTT.

This rearrangement joins TRBV6-5 to TRBJ2-1; TRBD1 is a possible D gene (6 bases). Germline loops: CDR1 MNHEY, CDR2 SVGAGI. The V end was cut by 6 bases, the J end by 15 bases, with 15 bases between. The CDR3 spans 11 residues. The CDR3 is CASSEGQGMFF. The CDR3 region has the DNA TGTGCCAGCAGCGAGGGGCAGGGGATGTTCTTC.

This clonotype was seen a handful of times. The chain links TRBV2 to TRBJ2-1; tentative D call: TRBD2 (6 bases). Germline V gene data show CDR1 as SNHLY and CDR2 as FYNNEI. V gave up 0 bases and J gave up 6 bases, with 12 bases separating them. The CDR3 loop spans 15 amino acids. This CDR3 reads CASSEATGVLNEQFF. The DNA of the CDR3 is TGTGCCAGCAGTGAAGCGACGGGGGTCCTCAATGAGCAGTTCTTC.